Sequencing of this TCR beta chain was carried out in a study of T-cell memory formation after mild COVID-19. Study overall: TCR clusters showed largely donor specificity. General observations from the study: Contracting CD4+ clones lay largely in CM and EM, with CD8+ ones residing in EMRA.

Comments on this clonotype: The target antigen is unknown.

The germline gives CDR1 SEHNR, CDR2 FQNEAQ (reference sequence). The CDR3 runs to 15 residues. The V end lost 2 bases, the J end lost 9 bases, and 17 bases lay between the germline ends. Researchers used 5'RACE with constant-segment primers to make TCR alpha and TCR beta cDNA libraries that carry sample barcodes and UMIs. TCRdb independently ran MiXCR on the 5' RACE reads; one entry per CDR3 protein. The top ten clones hold 0.79% of a sample with tens of thousands of distinct CDR3 sequences, roughly 7% of them seen once. Sequencing was performed on PBMCs or a T cell subset sorted from them (not recorded which). V is TRBV7-9 and J is TRBJ1-3; D unresolved. The clonotype originates from an adult who had mild COVID-19 (a few samples of this study predate the infection). Cell type and time point are not known. The CDR3 nucleotides are TGTGCCAGCAGCTTATCGGACTTGGGTGTGGGCACCATATATTTT. Translating gives CASSLSDLGVGTIYF.